One and the same sample provided the 4 T cell receptor beta chains below, sequenced in a study of cytomegalovirus exposure and HLA in healthy donors. Data came from immunoSEQ multiplex PCR; TCRdb stores just in-frame clones and leaves some out. Counted here are roughly 100,000 clones, roughly 86% occurring once; the ten biggest clones make up 4%. The sample taken for sequencing was PBMCs. The receptors were sampled from a woman aged 18-35 years in good health and CMV-seropositive.

In DNA, the CDR3 is TGTGCCAGTAGTATGGGGATAGCGGGAGCGGGGGAGCAGTACTTC. This codes for CASSMGIAGAGEQYF. The chain recombines TRBV19 with TRBJ2-7; 9 bases map to TRBD2. The junction had 10 bases not matched to a gene; V was cut back by 3 bases and J by 7 bases. The CDR3 is 15 amino acids. Germline V gives CDR1 LNHDA, CDR2 SQIVND (reference sequence).

The gene calls are TRBV7-8 and TRBJ1-1, with unresolved D. This CDR3 is built from 14 residues. With 1 base removed from V and 2 bases from J, the gap between germline ends came to 8 bases. Germline CDR1 is SGHVS and CDR2 is FQNEAQ. The CDR3 bases are TGTGCCAGCAGCTTAGTCGGCGGTAACACTGAAGCTTTCTTT. Protein sequence: CASSLVGGNTEAFF.

The rearrangement links TRBV5-4 to TRBJ2-1; 8 bases line up with TRBD1. The CDR3 covers 12 residues. Looked up from germline, CDR1 is SGHNT and CDR2 is YYREEE (reference sequence). The CDR3: CTQGARDNEQFF. In DNA form, the CDR3 reads TGTACCCAGGGGGCTCGGGACAATGAGCAGTTCTTC.

The chain joins TRBV5-3 to TRBJ2-7, with D tentatively TRBD1 (5 bases). TRBV5-3 has ORF status, its function being uncertain. The germline V and J ends were trimmed by 2 bases and 0 bases, with 15 bases remaining between them. This CDR3 is 16 amino acids long. CDR3 loop: CARSLGAKNPSYEQYF. Written as DNA, the CDR3 is TGTGCCAGAAGCTTAGGGGCAAAGAACCCCTCCTACGAGCAGTACTTC.